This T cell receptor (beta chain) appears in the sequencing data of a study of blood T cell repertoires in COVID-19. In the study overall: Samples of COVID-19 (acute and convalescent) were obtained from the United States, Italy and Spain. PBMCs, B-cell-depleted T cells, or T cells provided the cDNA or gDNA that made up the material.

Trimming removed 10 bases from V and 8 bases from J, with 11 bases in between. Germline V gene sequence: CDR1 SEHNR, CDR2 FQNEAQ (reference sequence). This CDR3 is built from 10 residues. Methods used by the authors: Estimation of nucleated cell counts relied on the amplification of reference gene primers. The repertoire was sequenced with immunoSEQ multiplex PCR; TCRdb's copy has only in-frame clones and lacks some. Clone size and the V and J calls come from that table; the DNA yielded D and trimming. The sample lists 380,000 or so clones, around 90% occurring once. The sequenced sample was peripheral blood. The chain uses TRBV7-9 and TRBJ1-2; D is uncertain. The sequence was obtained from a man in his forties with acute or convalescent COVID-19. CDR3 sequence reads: CATQLGGYTF. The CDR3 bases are TGTGCCACTCAGTTGGGCGGCTACACCTTC.